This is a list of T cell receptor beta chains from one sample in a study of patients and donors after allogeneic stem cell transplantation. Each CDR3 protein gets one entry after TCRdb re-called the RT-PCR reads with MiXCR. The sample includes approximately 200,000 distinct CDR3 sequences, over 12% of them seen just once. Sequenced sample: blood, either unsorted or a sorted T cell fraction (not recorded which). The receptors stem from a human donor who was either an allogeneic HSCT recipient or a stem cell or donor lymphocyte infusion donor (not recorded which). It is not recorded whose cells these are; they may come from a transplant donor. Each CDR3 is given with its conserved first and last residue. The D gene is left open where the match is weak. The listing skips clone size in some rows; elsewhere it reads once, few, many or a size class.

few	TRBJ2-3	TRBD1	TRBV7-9	CASSFSGGNADTQYF	TGTGCCAGCAGCTTTTCAGGGGGCAACGCAGATACGCAGTATTTT
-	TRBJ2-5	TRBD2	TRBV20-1	CSARDPGGRQETQYF	TGCAGTGCTAGAGATCCCGGCGGGAGGCAAGAGACCCAGTACTTC
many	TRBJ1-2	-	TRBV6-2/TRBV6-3	CASSSGTNNGYTF	TGTGCCAGCAGTTCCGGGACAAATAATGGCTACACCTTC
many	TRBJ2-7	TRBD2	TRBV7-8	CASSAGTNLYEQYF	TGTGCCAGCAGCGCCGGGACTAACCTCTACGAGCAGTACTTC
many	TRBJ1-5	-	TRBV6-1	CASSEVHSNQPQHF	TGTGCCAGCAGTGAAGTCCATAGCAATCAGCCCCAGCATTTT
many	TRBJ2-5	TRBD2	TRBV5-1	CASSLGSSGLQETQYF	TGCGCCAGCAGCTTGGGGTCTAGCGGGCTACAAGAGACCCAGTACTTC
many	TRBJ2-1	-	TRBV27	CASRGGATYNEQFF	TGTGCCAGCCGAGGGGGGGCCACCTACAATGAGCAGTTCTTC
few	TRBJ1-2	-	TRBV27	CASRPRVPPYGYTF	TGTGCCAGCCGCCCTCGGGTACCTCCCTATGGCTACACCTTC
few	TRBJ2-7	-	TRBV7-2	CASSRPGSYEQYF	TGTGCCAGCAGCCGGCCTGGCTCCTACGAGCAGTACTTC
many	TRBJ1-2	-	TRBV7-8	CASSRDSVGASNYGYTF	TGTGCCAGCAGCCGCGATTCAGTAGGCGCCTCCAACTATGGCTACACCTTC
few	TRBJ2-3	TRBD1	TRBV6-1	CASSQGELPSTDTQYF	TGTGCCAGCAGTCAGGGGGAACTACCAAGCACAGATACGCAGTATTTT
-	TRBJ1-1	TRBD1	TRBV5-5	CASSRPGGEAFF	TGTGCCAGCAGCAGACCAGGGGGAGAAGCTTTCTTT
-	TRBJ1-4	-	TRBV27	CTSRRLGAGGEKLFF	TGTACCAGCCGCCGCCTCGGGGCTGGAGGTGAAAAACTGTTTTTT
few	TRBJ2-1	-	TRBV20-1	CSARVVGGLDEQFF	TGCAGTGCTAGAGTAGTGGGGGGGCTTGATGAGCAGTTCTTC
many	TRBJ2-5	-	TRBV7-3	CASSLIPRETQYF	TGTGCCAGCAGCTTAATTCCCCGTGAGACCCAGTACTTC
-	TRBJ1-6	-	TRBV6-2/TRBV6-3	CASSRGVYNSPLHF	TGTGCCAGCAGTCGCGGCGTTTATAATTCACCCCTCCACTTT
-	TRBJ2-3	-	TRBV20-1	CSASLVTSSTDTQYF	TGCAGTGCTAGTCTTGTCACTTCTAGCACAGATACGCAGTATTTT
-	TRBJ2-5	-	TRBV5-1	CASSFSGAETQYF	TGCGCCAGCAGCTTCTCGGGGGCAGAGACCCAGTACTTC